Listed here are 9 T cell receptor beta chains from one sample, sequenced in a study of cytomegalovirus exposure and HLA in healthy donors. Amplification used 60 Vbeta primers and 13 Jbeta primers. Libraries were prepared by immunoSEQ multiplex PCR; TCRdb keeps only in-frame clonotypes and omits some of them. Among around 130,000 clones listed, roughly 72% were seen once. Sequenced input: PBMCs. Receptors were obtained from a woman in her forties or fifties in good health and CMV-seronegative.

The chain employs TRBV5-4 and TRBJ2-2; the D is unclear. Deletions cut 2 bases from V and 2 bases from J, with 4 bases between. There are 13 residues in the CDR3. Germline CDR1 reads SGHNT; CDR2 reads YYREEE (reference sequence). In DNA form, the CDR3 reads TGTGCCAGCAGCTTTTATAACACCGGGGAGCTGTTTTTT. The encoded protein is CASSFYNTGELFF.

This clone appeared a few times. CDR3 DNA: TGCGCCAGCGCCGGACAGCCGAACTATGGCTACACCTTC. This gives the protein CASAGQPNYGYTF. The J gene is TRBJ1-2, the V gene TRBV5-1; D possibly corresponds to TRBD1 (6 bases). V was trimmed by 7 bases and J by 2 bases, leaving 12 bases between them. The germline V gene encodes CDR1 SGHRS and CDR2 YFSETQ. The CDR3 extends over 13 amino acids.

This clone has only one observation. The junction shows a germline mismatch at one end, possibly a read error. V and J are TRBV4-3 and TRBJ1-2; TRBD1 might be the D (6 bases). Germline CDR1 LGHNA, CDR2 YSLEER. This CDR3 has 15 amino acids. The CDR3 sequence: CASSQDPGAAGGYPF. The CDR3 DNA is TGCGCCAGCAGCCAAGATCCAGGGGCAGCCGGTGGCTACCCCTTC.

This clone was seen only once. The chain carries TRBV7-9 and TRBJ2-1; 9 nucleotides line up with TRBD2. This CDR3 has 19 amino acids. J gave up 2 bases and V 3 bases, and 14 bases lay outside the gene matches. Per germline, CDR1 SEHNR and CDR2 FQNEAQ (reference sequence). The CDR3 DNA reads TGTGCCAGCAGCTTCGAAGGCCCGTTAGCGGGAGTTACCTACAATGAGCAGTTCTTC. Protein sequence: CASSFEGPLAGVTYNEQFF.

This clone has just one count. This chain connects TRBV5-1 to TRBJ1-1; 7 bases align to TRBD1. Trimming at V came to 2 bases and at J to 0 bases, leaving 7 bases not matched to a gene. This CDR3 comprises 16 residues. CDR1 is SGHRS and CDR2 is YFSETQ in the germline V gene. This chain's CDR3 is CASSFGIGGMNTEAFF. The CDR3 nucleotides are TGCGCCAGCAGCTTTGGGATAGGGGGCATGAACACTGAAGCTTTCTTT. The entire variable domain, with the rest obtained from reference TRBV5-1 and TRBJ1-1, is as follows: KAGVTQTPRYLIKTRGQQVTLSCSPISGHRSVSWYQQTPGQGLQFLFEYFSETQRNKGNFPGRFSGRQFSNSRSEMNVSTLELGDSALYLCASSFGIGGMNTEAFFGQGTRLTVV.

The V and J genes are TRBV5-1 and TRBJ2-7, with 13 bases that match TRBD2. Germline assignment: CDR1 SGHRS and CDR2 YFSETQ. The CDR3 consists of 16 residues. Trimming at V came to 0 bases and at J to 3 bases, leaving 3 bases not matched to a gene. The DNA for the CDR3 is TGCGCCAGCAGCTTGGGGACTAGCGGGAGTAGCTACGAGCAGTACTTC. Amino acids: CASSLGTSGSSYEQYF. The entire variable domain, with the rest obtained from reference TRBV5-1 and TRBJ2-7, is as follows: KAGVTQTPRYLIKTRGQQVTLSCSPISGHRSVSWYQQTPGQGLQFLFEYFSETQRNKGNFPGRFSGRQFSNSRSEMNVSTLELGDSALYLCASSLGTSGSSYEQYFGPGTRLTVT.

The chain employs TRBV4-3 and TRBJ1-1; D possibly corresponds to TRBD1 (5 bases). CDR1 LGHNA and CDR2 YSLEER come from the germline V gene. The CDR3 sequence is 14 residues long. V was pared by 0 bases and J by 4 bases, with 9 bases between. CDR3 amino acids: CASSQDRVSTEAFF. The CDR3 DNA reads as TGCGCCAGCAGCCAAGACAGGGTTAGCACTGAAGCTTTCTTT.

The chain links TRBV19 to TRBJ2-1; D gene uncertain. V was pared by 3 bases and J by 6 bases, with 6 bases between. Germline loops: CDR1 LNHDA, CDR2 SQIVND (reference sequence). This CDR3 region has 12 residues. The CDR3 spells CASSILGNEQFF. Here the CDR3 DNA reads TGTGCCAGTAGTATTCTCGGCAATGAGCAGTTCTTC. The full variable domain, completed using reference TRBV19 and TRBJ2-1, is DGGITQSPKYLFRKEGQNVTLSCEQNLNHDAMYWYRQDPGQGLRLIYYSQIVNDFQKGDIAEGYSVSREKKESFPLTVTSAQKNPTAFYLCASSILGNEQFFGPGTRLTVL.

The V gene is TRBV10-3, the J gene TRBJ2-3; 10 bases match TRBD1. In germline, CDR1 is ENHRY, CDR2 SYGVKD. V was clipped by 0 bases and J by 1 base; unmatched bases: 4. The CDR3 runs to 17 residues. The CDR3 nucleotides read TGTGCCATCAGTGAGTCCGGACAGGGGGATCGCACAGATACGCAGTATTTT. As protein: CAISESGQGDRTDTQYF.